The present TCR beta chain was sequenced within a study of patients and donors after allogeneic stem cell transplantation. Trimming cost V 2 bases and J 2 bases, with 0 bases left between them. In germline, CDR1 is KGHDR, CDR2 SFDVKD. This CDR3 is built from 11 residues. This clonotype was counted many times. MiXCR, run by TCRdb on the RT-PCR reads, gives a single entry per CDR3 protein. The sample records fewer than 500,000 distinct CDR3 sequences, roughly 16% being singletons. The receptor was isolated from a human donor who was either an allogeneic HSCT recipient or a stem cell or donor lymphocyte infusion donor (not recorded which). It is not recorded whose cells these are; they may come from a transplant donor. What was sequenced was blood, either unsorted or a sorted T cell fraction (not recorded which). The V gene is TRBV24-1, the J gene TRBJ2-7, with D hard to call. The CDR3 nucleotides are TGTGCCACCAGTGATTCCTACGAGCAGTACTTC. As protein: CATSDSYEQYF.